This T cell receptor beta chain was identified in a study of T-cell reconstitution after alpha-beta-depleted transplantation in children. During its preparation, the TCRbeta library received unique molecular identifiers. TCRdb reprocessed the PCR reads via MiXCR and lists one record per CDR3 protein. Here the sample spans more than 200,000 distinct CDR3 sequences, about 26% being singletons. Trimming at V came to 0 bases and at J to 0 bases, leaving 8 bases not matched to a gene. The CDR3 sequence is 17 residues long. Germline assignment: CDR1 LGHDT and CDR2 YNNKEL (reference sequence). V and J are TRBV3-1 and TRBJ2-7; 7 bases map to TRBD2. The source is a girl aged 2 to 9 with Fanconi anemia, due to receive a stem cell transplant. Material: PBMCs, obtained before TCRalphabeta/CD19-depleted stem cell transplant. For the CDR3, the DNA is TGTGCCAGCAGCCAAGATGGGGAGGGGCCCAGCTCCTACGAGCAGTACTTC. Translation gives CASSQDGEGPSSYEQYF.